One TCR beta chain is described in this entry. Its antigen is unknown. One end of the junction is discordant with germline, which a read error may explain. The CDR3 regions of human TCRbeta chains were analyzed by immunosequencing. In the source study's methods: Repertoire TCRs were matched against a reference library of SARS-CoV-2-specific TCRs generated with the MIRA antigen-specificity platform. Breadth meant the fraction of unique TCRs that were SARS-CoV-2-associated, whereas depth meant the fraction of total T cells that were SARS-CoV-2-associated. Using the MIRA data, every spike-specific TCR was mapped to the spike region that the TCR reacted to and assigned to either a CD4 or a CD8 class. Log10-transformed breadth and depth values were compared by one-way ANOVA with Sidak's multiple comparisons tests. The immuneACCESS repertoire file appears here via TCRdb, limited to in-frame rearrangements. These files lack a portion of the clones; in checked studies, under half of the deficit traces to unresolved V genes, and the cause of the others is not known. V and J calls and clone size are copied from that table; D and trimming were computed from the DNA. For this sample there are some 88,000 clones; 90% to 95% appear just once. The ten largest clones represent about 5.2% of the sample.

The time point label corresponds to: baseline before first vaccination. The vaccinee samples were drawn from two UK trials, COV001 and COV002, one of which was a single-blind randomized controlled phase 2/3 trial testing AZD1222 (ChAdOx1 nCoV-19) in healthy adults. For TCRbeta chain sequencing, PBMC samples were collected from trial participants at day 0 and at day 28 after the second dose. The sample originates from a study of T cell responses to AZD1222 COVID-19 vaccine (dated by TCRdb to about 2021). Regarding the complete study: AZD1222 recipients given second doses at about 4 weeks or at about 12 weeks were pooled, since spike-specific TCR depth and breadth were not found to differ between the two schedules. TCR sequencing was performed for roughly 250 trial participants, of whom roughly 200 were given two doses of AZD1222 and some 25 were given two doses of MenACWY control vaccine. Trial participants were enrolled by age into subgroups of 18-55, 56-69 and 70-plus years, and around 150, 28 and 57 TCR-sequenced participants, respectively, were included in these subgroups. Points the paper makes about the study in general: Nearly half of unique spike-specific TCRs reportedly recognized epitopes outside regions mutated in the B.1.351 and B.1.1.7 variants. The vaccine-associated CD4 TCRs covered the entire spike protein, and the dominant responses fell in regions 160-218 and 743-854. Most participants were white British and females outnumbered males, and the authors suggested that clonal diversity may have been underestimated. After two AZD1222 doses, both the breadth and the depth of spike-specific TCRs were significantly higher than at day 0 and than in MenACWY recipients. Because no samples from the day 14 peak response were available, repertoires could be characterized only after the peak T cell response. The 56-69-year group was small, and its depth increase did not reach significance, likely because of low power. Only five to seven AZD1222 recipients were SARS-CoV-2 seropositive at baseline, limiting conclusions about previously exposed vaccinees.

Source: peripheral blood, taken on day 0 of AZD1222 vaccination. The origin of this receptor is an adult in good health.

The CDR3 in this case is CASSQDYGLKNF. The DNA reads as follows: TGTGCCAGCAGCCAAGATTACGGACTAAAGAATTTT. The rearrangement joined TRBV3-1 (or the pseudogene TRBV3-2) to TRBJ2-3; a tentative D call is TRBD2 (6 bases match). CDR3 length: 12 amino acids, cysteine to phenylalanine. Only the CDR3 DNA stays, 36 bases, in frame from base 1. As encoded in the germline V gene (reference sequence), CDR1 is LGHDT while CDR2 is YNNKEL.